Listed here is a single T cell receptor beta chain. The germline V gene has CDR1 SGHTA and CDR2 FQGNSA. There are 14 residues in the CDR3. Trimming took off 5 bases at V and 1 base at J, with 9 bases between the two ends. Followed longitudinally, the Seattle patients had been enrolled during active infection. This sample was taken from a study of blood T cell repertoires in COVID-19. Study at large: COVID-19 samples collected from the United States, Italy and Spain covered acute and convalescent phases. Sources were T cells, B-cell-depleted T cells, or PBMCs; the material itself was cDNA or gDNA.

Assay: immunoSEQ multiplex PCR; the TCRdb copy retains only in-frame clones and omits some. This table has 220,000 or so clones, around four fifths appearing once. Sequenced: peripheral blood. This clonotype was obtained from a woman aged 80 or over with COVID-19, enrolled during active disease. This rearrangement joins TRBV7-2 to TRBJ2-4; a possible D gene is TRBD1 (5 bases). The CDR3, as DNA: TGTGCCAGCAGCAGGGGTGGGGCCAAAAACATTCAGTACTTC. It yields the protein CASSRGGAKNIQYF.